This is a list of T cell receptor beta chains from one sample in a study of T cells in Graves' hyperthyroidism and ophthalmopathy. TCRdb reanalysed the multiplex PCR reads using MiXCR and keeps one entry per CDR3 protein. The sample shows some 360,000 distinct CDR3 sequences, roughly 20% of them seen only once. What was sequenced was blood. All receptors derive from a woman between 40 and 55 years old with Graves' ophthalmopathy. Both conserved end residues are part of each CDR3. Each record gives: clone size, V gene, J gene, D gene, CDR3 protein, CDR3 DNA. A D gene is named only where the DNA matches it firmly. Expanded clones get a size class; other rows say once, few or many, or leave the size out.

abundance: .
v_gene: TRBV11-3
j_gene: TRBJ2-5
d_gene: TRBD1
CDR3aa: CASSPIRDRRVETQYF
CDR3nt: TGTGCCAGCAGCCCAATCCGGGACAGGAGGGTTGAGACCCAGTACTTC

abundance: many
v_gene: TRBV4-3
j_gene: TRBJ1-3
d_gene: .
CDR3aa: CASSQTHSGNTIYF
CDR3nt: TGCGCCAGCAGCCAGACCCACTCTGGAAACACCATATATTTT

abundance: many
v_gene: TRBV12-3/TRBV12-4
j_gene: TRBJ1-2
d_gene: .
CDR3aa: CASIGGANYGYTF
CDR3nt: TGTGCCAGCATAGGAGGGGCCAACTATGGCTACACCTTC

abundance: many
v_gene: TRBV24-1
j_gene: TRBJ1-2
d_gene: .
CDR3aa: CATSEPGRVSGYTF
CDR3nt: TGTGCCACCAGTGAACCGGGCAGGGTATCGGGCTACACCTTC

abundance: many
v_gene: TRBV19
j_gene: TRBJ1-5
d_gene: .
CDR3aa: CASSNLGISNQPQHF
CDR3nt: TGTGCCAGTAGCAATTTGGGGATAAGCAATCAGCCCCAGCATTTT

abundance: .
v_gene: TRBV6-2/TRBV6-3
j_gene: TRBJ1-5
d_gene: TRBD1
CDR3aa: CASSYQTGGGYSYLSNQPQHF
CDR3nt: TGTGCCAGCAGTTACCAGACAGGGGGCGGATACTCCTACCTTAGCAATCAGCCCCAGCATTTT

abundance: many
v_gene: TRBV5-1
j_gene: TRBJ2-7
d_gene: .
CDR3aa: CASSLVADSYEQYF
CDR3nt: TGCGCCAGCAGCTTGGTGGCGGACTCCTACGAGCAGTACTTC

abundance: many
v_gene: TRBV2
j_gene: TRBJ1-2
d_gene: TRBD1
CDR3aa: CASSPWTGSNYGYTF
CDR3nt: TGTGCCAGCAGTCCCTGGACAGGGTCTAACTATGGCTACACCTTC

abundance: .
v_gene: TRBV15
j_gene: TRBJ1-2
d_gene: .
CDR3aa: CATSRDGRNYGYTF
CDR3nt: TGTGCCACCAGCAGAGATGGCAGAAACTATGGCTACACCTTC

abundance: .
v_gene: TRBV7-3
j_gene: TRBJ1-6
d_gene: .
CDR3aa: CASSYTYNSPLHF
CDR3nt: TGTGCCAGCAGCTACACCTATAATTCACCCCTCCACTTT

abundance: .
v_gene: TRBV11-1
j_gene: TRBJ2-7
d_gene: TRBD2
CDR3aa: CASSLGAGGLVYEQYF
CDR3nt: TGTGCCAGCAGCTTAGGGGCGGGAGGCCTAGTCTACGAGCAGTACTTC

abundance: many
v_gene: TRBV20-1
j_gene: TRBJ1-1
d_gene: .
CDR3aa: CSFNGPLRGGNTEAFF
CDR3nt: TGCAGTTTCAACGGACCCCTCCGTGGGGGGAACACTGAAGCTTTCTTT

abundance: once
v_gene: TRBV20-1
j_gene: TRBJ1-1
d_gene: .
CDR3aa: CSARGQNTEAFF
CDR3nt: TGCAGTGCTAGGGGGCAGAACACTGAAGCTTTCTTT

abundance: many
v_gene: TRBV12-3/TRBV12-4
j_gene: TRBJ1-5
d_gene: .
CDR3aa: CASTLGNQPQHF
CDR3nt: TGTGCCAGCACCCTGGGGAATCAGCCCCAGCATTTT